The 10 T cell receptor beta chains below were found in one sample sequenced in a study of CD8+CD57+ T cells in acquired aplastic anemia. Genomic DNA served as template for TCR beta VDJ and CDR3 profiling. TCRdb ran MiXCR on the reads and lists one entry per CDR3 protein. Of approximately 70,000 distinct CDR3 sequences in the sample, around 55% were seen once. The sample taken for sequencing was sorted CD4+, CD8+, or CD8+CD57+ T cells (not recorded which) from PBMCs. The receptors stem from a human donor in good health, serving as a control.

This clonotype appeared many times. The chain joins TRBV20-1 to TRBJ2-7; D unclear. This CDR3 is 14 amino acids long. Germline lookup yields CDR1 DFQATT and CDR2 SNEGSKA (reference sequence). The ends were cut back, 0 bases at V and 2 bases at J, with 11 bases in the middle. CDR3 residues: CSARDPLVTYEQYF. The CDR3 DNA is TGCAGTGCTAGAGATCCTCTGGTAACCTACGAGCAGTACTTC.

J is TRBJ2-2 and V is TRBV6-1; tentative D call: TRBD1 (7 bases). The V gene's germline CDR1 is MNHNS and CDR2 SASEGT. Trimming pared 7 bases from V and 5 bases from J, leaving 20 bases between. The CDR3 length is 16 residues. The CDR3 region is CASTSGGTALTGELFF. The CDR3 DNA reads TGTGCCAGCACCTCAGGAGGGACAGCGCTGACCGGGGAGCTGTTTTTT.

Many counts were recorded for this clonotype. The rearrangement uses TRBV5-1 and TRBJ2-7, with a weak D call TRBD1 (7 bases). V was pared by 2 bases and J by 4 bases, with 10 bases between. CDR1 and CDR2 from the germline V gene are SGHRS and YFSETQ. The CDR3 covers 13 residues. The CDR3 protein is CASSLQGRYEQYF. CDR3 DNA sequence: TGCGCCAGCAGCTTACAGGGGAGGTACGAGCAGTACTTC.

The chain combines TRBV19 with TRBJ1-1; D gene uncertain. The CDR3 sequence is 13 residues long. Deletions cut 2 bases from V and 5 bases from J, with 9 bases between. The germline V gene has CDR1 LNHDA and CDR2 SQIVND (reference sequence). The DNA of the CDR3 is TGTGCCAGTAGTATACCGGGGAGGACTGAAGCTTTCTTT. Its protein is CASSIPGRTEAFF.

Of note for this clonotype: The junction departs from germline at one end; a sequencing error may be responsible. The chain employs TRBV2 and TRBJ2-7; D gene uncertain. Germline loops: CDR1 SNHLY, CDR2 FYNNEI. The CDR3 contains 14 residues. CDR3 sequence reads: CASSDSFRAYEQYF. The CDR3 region has the DNA TGTGCCAGCAGTGACAGCTTTAGGGCCTACGAACAGTACTTC.

Notes on this clonotype: Just one base apart from a much larger clone, this may be a read error. V gene TRBV11-3 combines with J gene TRBJ2-1; tentative D call: TRBD2 (6 bases). V was clipped by 1 base and J by 6 bases, with 10 bases between them. This CDR3 has 14 residues. Germline V gene lookup returns CDR1 SGHNT and CDR2 YENEEA. CDR3 in amino acids: CASSLGGKSNEQFF. The CDR3 DNA is TGTGCCAGCAGCTTAGGCGGGAAGTCCAATGAGCAGTTCTTC.

V usage is TRBV29-1 and J usage is TRBJ2-3; no definite D call. The CDR3 totals 13 residues. The germline CDR1 and CDR2 sequences are SQVTM and ANQGSEA. Trimming shortened V by 3 bases and J by 5 bases, and 12 bases separated the two germline ends. The CDR3 loop reads CSVDGRYEDTQYF. The CDR3 nucleotides are TGCAGCGTTGACGGACGCTACGAAGATACGCAGTATTTT.

This clonotype was counted ten times or more. The V and J genes are TRBV3-1 and TRBJ1-1; 8 nucleotides align to TRBD1. From germline, CDR1 is LGHDT and CDR2 YNNKEL (reference sequence). The ends lost 1 base at V and 5 bases at J; junction bases unmatched: 9. This CDR3 comprises 16 residues. CDR3 in amino acids: CASSQGLQTGETEAFF. CDR3 in DNA: TGTGCCAGCAGCCAAGGCCTCCAGACAGGGGAGACTGAAGCTTTCTTT.

V usage is TRBV7-9 and J usage is TRBJ2-7; 13 bases map to TRBD2. There are 14 residues in the CDR3. The germline V gene encodes CDR1 SEHNR and CDR2 FQNEAQ (reference sequence). J gave up 10 bases and V 2 bases, and 5 bases lay outside the gene matches. CDR3 bases: TGTGCCAGCAGCTTAAACGGACTAGCGGGAGAACAGTACTTC. This translates into CASSLNGLAGEQYF.

V gene TRBV5-1 combines with J gene TRBJ2-3; D not certain. Trimming took 0 bases from V and 1 from J, leaving 6 bases between them. CDR1 and CDR2 from the germline V gene are SGHRS and YFSETQ. The length of the CDR3 is 14 residues. DNA for the CDR3: TGCGCCAGCAGCTTGGGAGAGGGCACAGATACGCAGTATTTT. It is translated as CASSLGEGTDTQYF.